Following are 26 T cell receptor beta chains from one sample sequenced in a study of OX40 agonist ivuxolimab in advanced cancers. Profiled with immunoSEQ multiplex PCR; TCRdb holds only in-frame clones, not every one. The table has roughly 77,000 clones, over 70% seen once. Material: CD4+ or CD8+ T cells sorted from blood, obtained in a trial of the OX40 agonist ivuxolimab. Receptors originate from an adult with an advanced solid tumor such as melanoma, head and neck, liver or kidney cancer.

J is TRBJ2-6 and V is TRBV10-3; D is undetermined. CDR1 is ENHRY, CDR2 SYGVKD, per germline. The CDR3 is 15 residues long. V lost 8 bases and J lost 0, with 11 bases in between. The CDR3 is CAIRLENSGANVLTF. DNA for the CDR3: TGTGCCATCCGACTGGAGAACTCTGGGGCCAACGTCCTGACTTTC.

This clone was detected a few times. This chain links TRBV2 with TRBJ2-5; no clear D. This CDR3 is 12 amino acids long. Trimming removed 8 bases from V and 0 bases from J, with 7 bases in between. Germline V lookup: CDR1 SNHLY, CDR2 FYNNEI. The CDR3 loop reads CASRRYQETQYF. The CDR3 DNA follows: TGTGCCAGCCGACGCTACCAAGAGACCCAGTACTTC.

This clone was picked up a small number of times. This chain uses TRBV9 with TRBJ2-7; D unresolved. The CDR3 consists of 14 residues. Trimming took off 2 bases at V and 0 bases at J, with 9 bases between the two ends. Germline loops: CDR1 SGDLS, CDR2 YYNGEE. CDR3 DNA sequence: TGTGCCAGCAGCGTCCAGATGTACTCCTACGAGCAGTACTTC. Translated: CASSVQMYSYEQYF.

This clone occurred a few times. The same CDR3 also results from other DNA sequences found in this sample. The V gene is TRBV5-4, the J gene TRBJ2-7; TRBD1 or TRBD2 may be the D gene (5 bases each). The CDR3 contains 14 residues. The V end was cut by 0 bases, the J end by 4 bases, with 11 bases between. The germline V gene has CDR1 SGHNT and CDR2 YYREEE (reference sequence). The CDR3 DNA follows: TGTGCCAGCAGCTTGGGAGGGACCACATACGAGCAGTACTTC. It codes for CASSLGGTTYEQYF.

This clone was observed a few times. The gene calls are TRBV6-6 and TRBJ1-5, with a possible D match to TRBD1 (6 bases). Germline V gene lookup returns CDR1 MNHNY and CDR2 SVGAGI (reference sequence). The CDR3 consists of 13 residues. The V and J ends lost 4 bases and 7 bases respectively, with 11 bases between them. In DNA form, the CDR3 reads TGTGCCAGCAGTTCCTCCAGGGGCCAGCCCCAGCATTTT. Amino acid sequence: CASSSSRGQPQHF.

This clone occurred a few times. The CDR3 is CSAIKQGAYEQYF. Here the CDR3 DNA reads TGCAGCGCGATAAAGCAGGGGGCTTACGAGCAGTACTTC. The chain joins TRBV29-1 to TRBJ2-7; 8 bases fit TRBD1. Germline CDR1 is SQVTM and CDR2 is ANQGSEA. The CDR3 has 13 residues. V gave up 7 bases and J gave up 4 bases; unmatched junction bases: 9.

This chain joins TRBV2 and TRBJ1-2; D possibly corresponds to TRBD1 (6 bases). Germline CDR1 and CDR2: SNHLY and FYNNEI. V lost 2 bases and J lost 8, with 24 bases in between. The CDR3 spans 17 residues. The CDR3 region has the DNA TGTGCCAGCAGTGAACAGACAGGCAAAGGGACGGGTTGCGGCTACACCTTC. This gives the protein CASSEQTGKGTGCGYTF.

V gene TRBV7-9 combines with J gene TRBJ2-1; D not resolved. The germline gives CDR1 SEHNR, CDR2 FQNEAQ (reference sequence). The length of the CDR3 is 14 residues. Trimming shortened V by 3 bases and J by 5 bases, and 11 bases separated the two germline ends. The CDR3 sequence: CASSFMSADNEQFF. DNA of the CDR3: TGTGCCAGCAGCTTTATGTCTGCCGACAATGAGCAGTTCTTC.

The table lists this clone with a count of one. The J gene is TRBJ1-2, the V gene TRBV4-1, with 7 bases that match TRBD1. Germline CDR1 and CDR2: MGHRA and YSYEKL. Trimming cost V 2 bases and J 4 bases; bases outside gene matches: 7. CDR3 length equals 15 residues. The CDR3 is CASSQPTDRAYGYTF. The CDR3 region has the DNA TGCGCCAGCAGCCAACCGACAGACAGGGCCTATGGCTACACCTTC.

The chain recombines TRBV10-3 with TRBJ1-4; D unclear. The CDR3 sequence is 15 residues long. Germline V gene lookup returns CDR1 ENHRY and CDR2 SYGVKD. The V gene lost 0 bases and the J gene lost 3 bases, with 8 bases spanning the gap. The CDR3 spells CAISESSSANEKLFF. CDR3 nucleotides: TGTGCCATCAGTGAGTCGAGCTCAGCTAATGAAAAACTGTTTTTT.

The chain employs TRBV5-6 and TRBJ1-1; D uncertain. The CDR3 contains 13 residues. Trimming removed 3 bases at V and 1 base at J, with 7 bases between. The germline gives CDR1 SGHDT, CDR2 YYEEEE. CDR3 region: CASSSLGNTEAFF. For the CDR3, the DNA is TGTGCCAGCAGCTCCCTCGGGAACACTGAAGCTTTCTTT.

The rearrangement uses TRBV25-1 and TRBJ2-7; 10 bases agree with TRBD2. CDR1 MGHDK and CDR2 SYGVNS come from the germline V gene. This CDR3 comprises 15 residues. The V gene end was trimmed by 3 bases and the J gene end by 4 bases; junction bases not matched to a gene: 6. CDR3 bases: TGTGCCAGCAGTGACGTGGGACTAGCGTCTTACGAGCAGTACTTC. Its protein is CASSDVGLASYEQYF.

The chain links TRBV7-3 to TRBJ2-3, with a tentative D call TRBD2 (6 bases). This CDR3 is built from 15 residues. The V and J ends lost 2 bases and 4 bases respectively, with 13 bases between them. CDR1 is SGHTA and CDR2 is FQGTGA in the germline V gene. The CDR3 region is CASSLEPSVADTQYF. In nucleotides, the CDR3 is TGTGCCAGCAGCTTAGAGCCTAGCGTGGCAGATACGCAGTATTTT.

V usage is TRBV2 and J usage is TRBJ2-2; the D is unclear. V lost 5 bases and J lost 5, with 9 bases in between. The CDR3 length is 13 residues. The germline CDR1 and CDR2 sequences are SNHLY and FYNNEI. The CDR3 region is CASSLGATGELFF. The CDR3, as DNA: TGTGCCAGCAGTTTGGGCGCTACCGGGGAGCTGTTTTTT.

The chain has TRBV10-3 and TRBJ2-5; 13 nucleotides align to TRBD2. The germline CDR1 and CDR2 sequences are ENHRY and SYGVKD. J was trimmed by 2 bases and V by 4 bases; bases with no gene match: 13. The CDR3 runs to 19 residues. The CDR3 protein is CAISGPGTSGTKPQETQYF. The CDR3 nucleotides read TGTGCCATCAGTGGACCTGGGACTAGCGGGACGAAACCTCAAGAGACCCAGTACTTC.

The chain combines TRBV27 with TRBJ2-3; 12 positions agree with TRBD1. Germline CDR1 is MNHEY and CDR2 is SMNVEV (reference sequence). J lost 6 bases, V lost 5 bases, and 6 bases had no gene match. The CDR3 length is 15 residues. As DNA, the CDR3 is TGTGCCAGCAGTCCCGGGACAGGGGGCAGGGATACGCAGTATTTT. Translation: CASSPGTGGRDTQYF.

The rearrangement uses TRBV5-4 and TRBJ2-3; no firm D call. The CDR3 extends over 12 amino acids. Trimming stripped 0 bases from V and 7 bases from J, with 6 bases between. Per germline, CDR1 SGHNT and CDR2 YYREEE (reference sequence). The CDR3 sequence is CASSLGLYTQYF. The DNA of the CDR3 is TGTGCCAGCAGCTTGGGACTTTATACGCAGTATTTT.

The chain carries TRBV7-6 and TRBJ1-1, with no clear D. CDR1 is SGHVS and CDR2 is FNYEAQ in the germline V gene. The CDR3 length is 12 residues. The V end lost 5 bases, the J end lost 0 bases, and 4 bases lay between the germline ends. The CDR3 DNA sequence: TGTGCCAGCAGCGGAGTGAACACTGAAGCTTTCTTT. Protein sequence: CASSGVNTEAFF.

This CDR3 is CASSQVWGSQNYGYTF. The CDR3 nucleotides read TGCGCCAGCAGCCAAGTTTGGGGCTCCCAAAACTATGGCTACACCTTC. The genes are TRBV4-3 and TRBJ1-2, with TRBD1 as a possible D gene (5 bases). This CDR3 is 16 amino acids long. In germline, CDR1 is LGHNA, CDR2 YSLEER. V was pared by 1 base and J by 2 bases, with 14 bases between.

The chain carries TRBV5-1 and TRBJ2-1, with a weak D call TRBD1 (6 bases). Per germline, CDR1 SGHRS and CDR2 YFSETQ. CDR3 length equals 15 residues. V was cut by 3 bases and J by 5 bases, with 15 bases left in between. CDR3 in amino acids: CASSSGAQMDNEQFF. CDR3 sequence (DNA): TGCGCCAGCAGCTCAGGGGCACAGATGGACAATGAGCAGTTCTTC.

The V and J genes are TRBV10-2 and TRBJ1-2; D possibly corresponds to TRBD1 (5 bases). Germline V gene data show CDR1 as WSHSY and CDR2 as SAAADI. Trimming took 7 bases from V and 0 from J, leaving 12 bases between them. This CDR3 contains 14 residues. Here the CDR3 DNA reads TGCGCCAGCACTCGGGACGCCGCTAACTATGGCTACACCTTC. Encoded protein: CASTRDAANYGYTF.

V is TRBV29-1 and J is TRBJ2-7; perhaps TRBD2 as D (5 bases). Germline-derived CDR1 and CDR2 are SQVTM and ANQGSEA. V lost 4 bases to trimming and J lost 0 bases, with 7 bases between them. This CDR3 spans 12 amino acids. CDR3 nucleotides: TGCAGCGTTGGGGAGAGCTCCTACGAGCAGTACTTC. This sequence encodes CSVGESSYEQYF.

V and J are TRBV6-5 and TRBJ1-1; D gene ambiguous. Trimming took 7 bases from V and 3 from J, leaving 15 bases between them. Germline CDR1 MNHEY, CDR2 SVGAGI. The CDR3 loop spans 14 amino acids. This CDR3 reads CASKTPGSDTEAFF. CDR3 nucleotide sequence: TGTGCCAGCAAGACCCCCGGCAGTGACACTGAAGCTTTCTTT.

J is TRBJ2-1 and V is TRBV7-2, with D possibly being TRBD1 or TRBD2 (5 bases each). V gave up 5 bases and J gave up 7 bases, with 12 bases separating them. Germline CDR1 reads SGHTA; CDR2 reads FQGNSA. The CDR3 extends over 13 amino acids. For the CDR3, the DNA is TGTGCCAGCAGCCCAACGTGGGGGAATGAGCAGTTCTTC. Translated, it gives CASSPTWGNEQFF.

This rearrangement joins TRBV5-1 to TRBJ1-1; 7 bases align to TRBD1. The CDR3 consists of 14 residues. Germline loops: CDR1 SGHRS, CDR2 YFSETQ. V shed 0 bases and J 5 bases; nucleotides not matched to a gene: 4. CDR3 bases: TGCGCCAGCAGCTTGGAAGGCAGGGGGACTGAAGCTTTCTTT. Translating it yields CASSLEGRGTEAFF.

This chain's CDR3 is CASSLLTPYEQYF. CDR3 in DNA: TGTGCCAGCAGCTTGCTCACCCCCTACGAGCAGTACTTC. The chain has TRBV5-6 and TRBJ2-5, with D unresolved. Judging by the DNA end, TRBJ2-7 fits better; the J call may be wrong. The CDR3 is 13 residues long. Germline values: CDR1 SGHDT, CDR2 YYEEEE.